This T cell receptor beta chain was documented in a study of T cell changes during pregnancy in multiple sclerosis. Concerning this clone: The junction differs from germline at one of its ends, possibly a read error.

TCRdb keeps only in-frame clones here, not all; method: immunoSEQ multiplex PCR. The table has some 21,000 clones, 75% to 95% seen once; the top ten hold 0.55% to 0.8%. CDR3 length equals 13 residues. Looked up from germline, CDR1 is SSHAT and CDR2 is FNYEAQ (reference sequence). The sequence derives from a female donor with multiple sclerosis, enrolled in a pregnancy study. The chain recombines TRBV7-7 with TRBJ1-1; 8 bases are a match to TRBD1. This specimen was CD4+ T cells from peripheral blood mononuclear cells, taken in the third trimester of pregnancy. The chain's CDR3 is CASSIDRGTEAFF. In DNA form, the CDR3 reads TGTGCTAGCAGCATCGACAGGGGCACTGAAGCTTTCTTT. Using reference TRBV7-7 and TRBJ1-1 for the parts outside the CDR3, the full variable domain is GAGVSQSPRYKVTKRGQDVTLRCDPISSHATLYWYQQALGQGPEFLTYFNYEAQPDKSGLPSDRFSAERPEGSISTLTIQRTEQRDSAMYRCASSIDRGTEAFFGQGTRLTVV.